Listed below are T cell receptor beta chains from one sample, sequenced in a study of long-term antiretroviral therapy in people with HIV. Repertoires were generated with immunoSEQ multiplex PCR, while TCRdb's copy carries only in-frame clones and drops some. The table shows over 25,000 clones, with about 97% occurring only once. Sequencing used unsorted PBMCs, obtained 7.6 years after starting antiretroviral therapy. Receptors were obtained from a man aged 30 to 45 with HIV. Each CDR3 is given with its conserved first and last residue. Fields, in order: V gene, clone size, D gene, J gene, CDR3 protein, CDR3 DNA. The D gene is left open where the match is weak. Only some rows state a clone size, as once, few, many or a class for expanded clones.

v_gene: TRBV7-9
abundance: .
d_gene: TRBD2
j_gene: TRBJ2-1
CDR3aa: CASSYRAGAGGEQFF
CDR3nt: TGTGCCAGCAGCTATAGAGCGGGGGCTGGCGGTGAGCAGTTCTTC

v_gene: TRBV7-8
abundance: .
d_gene: .
j_gene: TRBJ2-7
CDR3aa: CASSLARRSHEQYF
CDR3nt: TGTGCCAGCAGCTTAGCCCGCCGGAGCCACGAGCAGTACTTC

v_gene: TRBV5-6
abundance: .
d_gene: .
j_gene: TRBJ2-1
CDR3aa: CASSLAPGVYNEQFF
CDR3nt: TGTGCCAGCAGCTTGGCGCCGGGGGTCTACAATGAGCAGTTCTTC

v_gene: TRBV10-3
abundance: .
d_gene: .
j_gene: TRBJ2-1
CDR3aa: CAIREGLLEKQFF
CDR3nt: TGTGCCATCAGAGAAGGACTTCTAGAAAAGCAGTTCTTC

v_gene: TRBV13
abundance: .
d_gene: TRBD1
j_gene: TRBJ1-6
CDR3aa: CASSLSRQGNNSPLHF
CDR3nt: TGTGCCAGCAGCTTATCGCGACAGGGAAATAATTCACCCCTCCACTTT

v_gene: TRBV7-8
abundance: .
d_gene: .
j_gene: TRBJ2-7
CDR3aa: CASSSLGGSGGGSYEQYF
CDR3nt: TGTGCCAGCAGCTCTCTAGGGGGGAGTGGGGGTGGCTCCTACGAGCAGTACTTC

v_gene: TRBV19
abundance: .
d_gene: .
j_gene: TRBJ2-4
CDR3aa: CASSKTGVTSKNIQYF
CDR3nt: TGTGCCAGTAGTAAGACAGGAGTTACCTCCAAAAACATTCAGTACTTC

v_gene: TRBV4-1
abundance: once
d_gene: TRBD1
j_gene: TRBJ1-5
CDR3aa: CASSQTGAGNQPQHF
CDR3nt: TGCGCCAGCAGCCAGACAGGGGCAGGCAATCAGCCCCAGCATTTT

v_gene: TRBV10-3
abundance: .
d_gene: .
j_gene: TRBJ1-4
CDR3aa: CAISGTSLNEKLFF
CDR3nt: TGTGCCATCAGTGGTACCAGCCTTAATGAAAAACTGTTTTTT

v_gene: TRBV18
abundance: .
d_gene: .
j_gene: TRBJ2-1
CDR3aa: CASSPNSSNEQFF
CDR3nt: TGTGCCAGCTCACCAAATTCCTCGAATGAGCAGTTCTTC

v_gene: TRBV7-8
abundance: once
d_gene: .
j_gene: TRBJ2-7
CDR3aa: CASSFRSSGEQYF
CDR3nt: TGTGCCAGCAGCTTTAGGAGCTCAGGCGAGCAGTACTTC

v_gene: TRBV2
abundance: .
d_gene: TRBD1
j_gene: TRBJ2-1
CDR3aa: CVSGDRGRNEQFF
CDR3nt: TGTGTCTCAGGTGACAGGGGGAGGAATGAGCAGTTCTTC

v_gene: TRBV5-1
abundance: .
d_gene: .
j_gene: TRBJ2-3
CDR3aa: CASRKADTQYF
CDR3nt: TGCGCCAGCAGAAAGGCAGATACGCAGTATTTT

v_gene: TRBV7-2
abundance: .
d_gene: .
j_gene: TRBJ1-1
CDR3aa: CASSWGGAENTEAFF
CDR3nt: TGTGCCAGCAGCTGGGGTGGGGCGGAAAACACTGAAGCTTTCTTT

v_gene: TRBV4-3
abundance: .
d_gene: TRBD2
j_gene: TRBJ2-4
CDR3aa: CASSQGVSGGRNIQYF
CDR3nt: TGCGCCAGCAGCCAAGGGGTTAGCGGGGGGAGAAACATTCAGTACTTC

v_gene: TRBV7-9
abundance: once
d_gene: .
j_gene: TRBJ1-3
CDR3aa: CASSLGSGNTIYF
CDR3nt: TGTGCCAGCAGCTTAGGCTCTGGAAACACCATATATTTT

v_gene: TRBV27
abundance: .
d_gene: TRBD2
j_gene: TRBJ2-2
CDR3aa: CASSYFGAGGITGELFF
CDR3nt: TGTGCCAGCAGTTACTTTGGAGCGGGGGGGATCACCGGGGAGCTGTTTTTT

v_gene: TRBV6-6
abundance: .
d_gene: TRBD2
j_gene: TRBJ2-3
CDR3aa: CASSPPSGTTTDTQYF
CDR3nt: TGTGCCAGCAGTCCACCCTCCGGGACTACCACAGATACGCAGTATTTT

v_gene: TRBV4-1
abundance: .
d_gene: .
j_gene: TRBJ2-7
CDR3aa: CASSPTGHEQYF
CDR3nt: TGCGCCAGCAGCCCAACGGGCCACGAGCAGTACTTC

v_gene: TRBV10-3
abundance: .
d_gene: .
j_gene: TRBJ1-4
CDR3aa: CAISRTENEKLFF
CDR3nt: TGTGCCATCAGTCGGACAGAGAATGAAAAACTGTTTTTT

v_gene: TRBV7-9
abundance: .
d_gene: .
j_gene: TRBJ2-7
CDR3aa: CASSFSPSSADPYEQYF
CDR3nt: TGTGCCAGCAGCTTTTCACCGAGTTCAGCGGACCCCTACGAGCAGTACTTC

v_gene: TRBV4-3
abundance: .
d_gene: .
j_gene: TRBJ2-3
CDR3aa: CASSQDFRDTQYF
CDR3nt: TGCGCCAGCAGCCAAGATTTTCGGGATACGCAGTATTTT

v_gene: TRBV4-2
abundance: .
d_gene: TRBD2
j_gene: TRBJ2-5
CDR3aa: CASSQPLAGGPKETQYF
CDR3nt: TGTGCCAGCAGCCAACCACTAGCGGGAGGGCCTAAAGAGACCCAGTACTTC

v_gene: TRBV5-4
abundance: .
d_gene: .
j_gene: TRBJ2-1
CDR3aa: CASSLDGGSYNEQFF
CDR3nt: TGTGCCAGCAGCTTGGATGGGGGGTCCTACAATGAGCAGTTCTTC

v_gene: TRBV4-1
abundance: .
d_gene: TRBD1
j_gene: TRBJ2-3
CDR3aa: CASSLEAQGWDTQYF
CDR3nt: TGCGCCAGCAGCCTCGAGGCACAGGGGTGGGATACGCAGTATTTT

v_gene: TRBV5-5
abundance: .
d_gene: .
j_gene: TRBJ2-7
CDR3aa: CASSRSVGAHYEQYF
CDR3nt: TGTGCCAGCAGCCGCAGCGTGGGGGCCCACTACGAGCAGTACTTC

v_gene: TRBV7-9
abundance: .
d_gene: .
j_gene: TRBJ2-1
CDR3aa: CASSWGLSSYNEQFF
CDR3nt: TGTGCCAGCAGCTGGGGGCTGAGCTCCTACAATGAGCAGTTCTTC

v_gene: TRBV9
abundance: .
d_gene: TRBD2
j_gene: TRBJ2-2
CDR3aa: CASSVGWRGIDTGELFF
CDR3nt: TGTGCCAGCAGCGTAGGATGGCGGGGGATAGACACCGGGGAGCTGTTTTTT

v_gene: TRBV10-2
abundance: .
d_gene: .
j_gene: TRBJ1-6
CDR3aa: CASTTSGDNSPLHF
CDR3nt: TGCGCCAGCACTACTTCAGGGGATAATTCACCCCTCCACTTT

v_gene: TRBV6-1
abundance: .
d_gene: .
j_gene: TRBJ2-2
CDR3aa: CASSGSRRTGELFF
CDR3nt: TGTGCCAGCAGTGGATCCAGGAGGACCGGGGAGCTGTTTTTT

v_gene: TRBV30
abundance: .
d_gene: .
j_gene: TRBJ1-1
CDR3aa: CAWTGIEAFF
CDR3nt: TGTGCCTGGACAGGGATTGAAGCTTTCTTT

v_gene: TRBV5-4
abundance: .
d_gene: TRBD2
j_gene: TRBJ2-3
CDR3aa: CASSLEFSGGADTQYF
CDR3nt: TGTGCCAGCAGCTTGGAGTTTTCGGGGGGGGCAGATACGCAGTATTTT

v_gene: TRBV6-6
abundance: .
d_gene: .
j_gene: TRBJ2-7
CDR3aa: CASTRRTVSSYEQYF
CDR3nt: TGTGCCAGCACTCGCCGGACAGTCAGCTCCTACGAGCAGTACTTC

v_gene: TRBV5-6
abundance: .
d_gene: .
j_gene: TRBJ2-7
CDR3aa: CASSFQTEEQYF
CDR3nt: TGTGCCAGCAGCTTCCAGACGGAAGAGCAGTACTTC

v_gene: TRBV13
abundance: .
d_gene: .
j_gene: TRBJ2-7
CDR3aa: CASSLSTPDIRRGELYEQYF
CDR3nt: TGTGCCAGCAGCTTATCAACCCCAGACATTAGGAGAGGGGAGTTATACGAGCAGTACTTC

v_gene: TRBV7-6
abundance: medium-sized
d_gene: .
j_gene: TRBJ2-7
CDR3aa: CASSPYSSYEQYF
CDR3nt: TGTGCCAGCAGCCCTTACAGCTCCTACGAGCAGTACTTC

v_gene: TRBV25-1
abundance: .
d_gene: .
j_gene: TRBJ1-6
CDR3aa: CASSPNKGPRNSPLHF
CDR3nt: TGTGCCAGCAGTCCCAATAAGGGACCTCGGAATTCACCCCTCCACTTT

v_gene: TRBV6-6
abundance: .
d_gene: TRBD1
j_gene: TRBJ2-7
CDR3aa: CASSSRDSITYEQYF
CDR3nt: TGTGCCAGCAGTTCACGGGACAGTATCACCTACGAGCAGTACTTC

v_gene: TRBV6-1
abundance: .
d_gene: .
j_gene: TRBJ1-2
CDR3aa: CASSVGAIYGYTF
CDR3nt: TGTGCCAGCAGTGTAGGGGCTATCTATGGCTACACCTTC

v_gene: TRBV7-9
abundance: .
d_gene: TRBD2
j_gene: TRBJ2-1
CDR3aa: CASSHGTSGAYYNEQFF
CDR3nt: TGTGCCAGCAGCCATGGGACTAGCGGGGCCTACTACAATGAGCAGTTCTTC

v_gene: TRBV5-3
abundance: once
d_gene: .
j_gene: TRBJ1-4
CDR3aa: CARSFSCQPNEKLFF
CDR3nt: TGTGCCAGAAGCTTCTCTTGCCAGCCTAATGAAAAACTGTTTTTT

v_gene: TRBV7-8
abundance: .
d_gene: .
j_gene: TRBJ2-4
CDR3aa: CASSSDERNIQYF
CDR3nt: TGTGCCAGCAGCTCTGACGAGAGGAACATTCAGTACTTC

v_gene: TRBV10-3
abundance: .
d_gene: TRBD1
j_gene: TRBJ2-3
CDR3aa: CATGQGGDTQYF
CDR3nt: TGTGCCACCGGACAGGGGGGAGATACGCAGTATTTT